The rows below give T cell receptor beta chains drawn from one sample of a study of CD8 T cells in Susac syndrome. A single record per CDR3 protein comes from TCRdb applying MiXCR to the immunoSEQ multiplex PCR reads. The sample carries about 400,000 distinct CDR3 sequences, around 85% recorded once. Sample: CD8+ T cells from PBMCs. Source of these receptors: a human donor with multiple sclerosis. The CDR3 runs from the conserved cysteine through the conserved F or W. Fields, in order: J gene, V gene, clone size, D gene, CDR3 protein, CDR3 DNA. D genes are given only for firm matches. Only part of the rows carry a size: once, few, many, or a class if the clone is expanded.

>TRBJ2-1|TRBV11-2|-|TRBD2
CASSLDLIVGLAGHNEQFF
TGTGCCAGCAGCTTAGATCTGATTGTGGGACTAGCGGGACACAATGAGCAGTTCTTC
>TRBJ1-1|TRBV6-1|-|-
CASSEWLETNEAFF
TGTGCCAGCAGTGAATGGTTGGAGACCAATGAAGCTTTCTTT
>TRBJ2-1|TRBV11-2|-|TRBD2
CASSPFRGAGGYNEQFF
TGTGCCAGCAGCCCCTTTCGGGGTGCGGGGGGTTACAATGAGCAGTTCTTC
>TRBJ1-1|TRBV6-5|-|-
CASTPSGNTEAFF
TGTGCCAGCACCCCTTCCGGGAACACTGAAGCTTTCTTT
>TRBJ1-1|TRBV25-1|-|-
CASSDPDRNTEAFF
TGTGCCAGCAGTGACCCCGACAGGAACACTGAAGCTTTCTTT
>TRBJ1-5|TRBV18|-|-
CASSEKWGQPQHF
TGTGCCAGCTCCGAAAAATGGGGGCAGCCCCAGCATTTT
>TRBJ1-2|TRBV6-5|once|-
CASSYRGTGGYTF
TGTGCCAGCAGTTACCGAGGGACGGGTGGCTACACCTTC
>TRBJ1-5|TRBV12-3/TRBV12-4|-|-
CASSPLGGMGQPQHF
TGTGCCAGCAGTCCCTTGGGGGGCATGGGTCAGCCCCAGCATTTT
>TRBJ2-7|TRBV5-1|-|TRBD2
CASSSPGLGPSYEQYF
TGCGCCAGCAGCTCTCCGGGACTAGGTCCTTCCTACGAGCAGTACTTC
>TRBJ2-1|TRBV7-6|-|TRBD2
CASSPLLAGGSNEQFF
TGTGCCAGCAGCCCACTTCTGGCGGGGGGGTCCAATGAGCAGTTCTTC
>TRBJ2-2|TRBV6-2/TRBV6-3|-|TRBD1
CASSKTTGWDTGELFF
TGTGCCAGCAGTAAAACGACAGGGTGGGACACCGGGGAGCTGTTTTTT
>TRBJ2-1|TRBV4-2|-|TRBD2
CASSFSAGREMWDEQFF
TGTGCCAGCAGCTTTTCCGCTGGGCGGGAGATGTGGGATGAGCAGTTCTTC
>TRBJ2-1|TRBV12-3/TRBV12-4|-|TRBD2
CASNLSGSEQFF
TGTGCCAGCAATCTGAGCGGGAGCGAGCAGTTCTTC
>TRBJ2-3|TRBV20-1|-|TRBD2
CSARTSGSDTQYF
TGCAGTGCTAGGACTAGCGGGAGTGATACGCAGTATTTT
>TRBJ2-1|TRBV27|-|-
CASSVQGNNEQFF
TGTGCCAGCAGTGTCCAGGGGAACAATGAGCAGTTCTTC
>TRBJ2-7|TRBV7-8|-|-
CASSLLVSGPSVYEQYF
TGTGCCAGCAGCTTATTAGTGAGCGGCCCCAGCGTCTACGAGCAGTACTTC
>TRBJ2-1|TRBV4-1|-|-
CASSQDLGGEPYNEQFF
TGCGCCAGCAGCCAAGATCTGGGAGGAGAACCCTACAATGAGCAGTTCTTC
>TRBJ1-1|TRBV13|-|TRBD1
CASSAIRGRSPSFSVNTEAFF
TGTGCCAGCAGTGCTATAAGGGGGCGCAGCCCCTCTTTCTCCGTGAACACTGAAGCTTTCTTT
>TRBJ1-3|TRBV2|-|-
CASSPGVSSGNTIYF
TGTGCCAGCAGTCCCGGGGTCTCCTCTGGAAACACCATATATTTT
>TRBJ2-3|TRBV4-1|-|TRBD2
CASSQHSGGAGPDTQYF
TGCGCCAGCAGCCAACATAGCGGGGGGGCCGGGCCAGATACGCAGTATTTT
>TRBJ1-2|TRBV19|-|TRBD1
CASSTTGQGYGYTF
TGTGCCAGTAGTACCACGGGACAGGGGTATGGCTACACCTTC
>TRBJ1-2|TRBV27|-|TRBD1
CASSPDQGGGFDGYTF
TGTGCCAGCAGTCCCGATCAGGGAGGGGGCTTCGATGGCTACACCTTC
>TRBJ2-1|TRBV4-1|-|-
CASSHASGRERNEQFF
TGCGCCAGCAGCCACGCTTCGGGACGTGAAAGGAATGAGCAGTTCTTC
>TRBJ2-1|TRBV5-1|once|-
CASSFPRQVDPPSSYNEQFF
TGCGCCAGCAGCTTTCCGCGACAGGTTGATCCCCCAAGCTCCTACAATGAGCAGTTCTTC